This T cell receptor beta chain originates from a study of regulatory T cells in long-lasting Graves disease. The V and J ends lost 4 bases and 3 bases respectively, with 10 bases between them. Germline CDR1 reads DFQATT; CDR2 reads SNEGSKA (reference sequence). CDR3 length: 13 residues. Time point given: persistent/refractory GD, antithyroid drugs over 5 years with positive TRAb. Making the TCR library involved RNA that had been extracted from PBMCs. HTBI primers from iRepertoire and Arm-PCR of CDR3 regions yielded the TCR beta libraries. In TCRdb, the multiplex PCR reads were re-called with MiXCR into one record per CDR3 protein. The sample has hundreds of thousands of distinct CDR3 sequences, around 30% seen once.

The specimen comprised peripheral blood mononuclear cells (PBMCs), sampled when the disease was refractory, from a patient treated with antithyroid drugs. The receptor was isolated from a female donor with Graves disease. The genes are TRBV20-1 and TRBJ1-5; the D gene is possibly TRBD1 (5 bases). The CDR3 sequence: CSATGRANQPQHF. The CDR3 coding sequence is TGCAGTGCTACGGGCAGGGCCAATCAGCCCCAGCATTTT.